Below are 21 T cell receptor beta chains sequenced from a single sample in a study of CD8+ T cells in alopecia areata. The treatment denotes: oral pan-JAK inhibitor, 5-10 mg twice daily. cDNA prepared by RNA extraction and subsequent reverse transcription served as the template for sequencing. Some clones are missing from TCRdb's copy, which holds only in-frame ones; the method was immunoSEQ multiplex PCR. The sample includes approximately 170,000 clones, around three fifths of them seen just once. The sequencing here drew on CD4+ T cells sorted from blood, taken at week 24, from a patient treated with tofacitinib. These receptors all stem from a human donor with alopecia areata.

This chain uses TRBV29-1 with TRBJ2-7, with 8 bases aligning to TRBD2. Germline assignment: CDR1 SQVTM and CDR2 ANQGSEA. Losses at the gene ends were 3 bases for V and 4 bases for J; bases not matched to a gene: 2. The CDR3 is made up of 12 amino acids. CDR3: CSVDRGGYEQYF. In nucleotides, the CDR3 is TGCAGCGTTGACCGGGGGGGGTACGAGCAGTACTTC.

J is TRBJ2-7 and V is TRBV4-1; a weak D match, TRBD1 (6 bases). The CDR3 contains 15 residues. Germline V gene lookup returns CDR1 MGHRA and CDR2 YSYEKL. V lost 0 bases and J 3 bases, leaving 12 bases between the germline ends. CDR3 sequence (DNA): TGCGCCAGCAGCCAAGAATTAAACAGGGTCTACGAGCAGTACTTC. Its protein product is CASSQELNRVYEQYF.

The chain uses TRBV5-1 and TRBJ2-2, with D unresolved. This CDR3 region has 19 residues. Trimming pared 7 bases from V and 1 base from J, leaving 26 bases between. The germline V gene has CDR1 SGHRS and CDR2 YFSETQ. In nucleotides, the CDR3 is TGCGCCAGCGGCCAACAAGACACCGATAGCTGGGGGAACACCGGGGAGCTGTTTTTT. Protein sequence: CASGQQDTDSWGNTGELFF.

This chain connects TRBV18 to TRBJ1-1; TRBD1 matches 7 bases. Trimming removed 6 bases from V and 2 bases from J; junction bases left unmatched: 6. In germline, CDR1 is KGHSH, CDR2 LQKENI. The CDR3 has 14 residues. CDR3 bases: TGTGCCAGCTCCCTGGACAGGTCCAACACTGAAGCTTTCTTT. Translation: CASSLDRSNTEAFF.

In this sample, this clone turned up once. The V call is TRBV15, the J call TRBJ1-4; D ambiguous. This CDR3 has 15 residues. The germline gives CDR1 LNHNV, CDR2 YYDKDF (reference sequence). V shed 0 bases and J shed 12 bases, with 17 bases lying between them. In nucleotides, the CDR3 is TGTGCCACCAGCAGAGAGGCAAAGCCGGGCAGCCAACTGTTTTTT. This translates into CATSREAKPGSQLFF.

This clone appeared a single time. The chain uses TRBV19 and TRBJ2-7; D unresolved. V dropped 6 bases and J dropped 4 bases, with 13 bases sitting between them. Germline V lookup: CDR1 LNHDA, CDR2 SQIVND (reference sequence). The CDR3 is made up of 13 amino acids. CDR3 loop: CASSPERFYEQYF. DNA for the CDR3: TGTGCCAGTAGCCCTGAGAGGTTTTACGAGCAGTACTTC.

The chain employs TRBV29-1 and TRBJ2-7; D unresolved. The tail of the sequence fits TRBJ2-5 better, so the J call may be wrong. The CDR3 totals 13 residues. Germline V gives CDR1 SQVTM, CDR2 ANQGSEA. CDR3 nucleotide sequence: TGCAGCGTTGAAGGGCAGCAAAAAGAGACCCAGTACTTC. Its protein product is CSVEGQQKETQYF.

The rearrangement uses TRBV7-8 and TRBJ1-4; 7 nucleotides agree with TRBD1. V lost 1 base to trimming and J lost 5 bases; unmatched junction nucleotides: 1. This CDR3 is 14 amino acids long. CDR1 is SGHVS and CDR2 is FQNEAQ in the germline V gene. As DNA, the CDR3 is TGTGCCAGCAGCTTAGGACAGGGAAATGAAAAACTGTTTTTT. Translation: CASSLGQGNEKLFF.

This clone was counted a few times. Other DNA sequences in this sample translate to the same CDR3. V and J are TRBV30 and TRBJ1-2; D remains unclear. Deletions cut 4 bases from V and 8 bases from J, with 14 bases between. This CDR3 region has 12 residues. The germline V gene encodes CDR1 GTSNPN and CDR2 SVGIG (reference sequence). CDR3 region: CAWTLGGSGYTF. The DNA for the CDR3 is TGTGCCTGGACGCTGGGAGGTTCGGGCTACACCTTC.

As concerns this clone: This sample also contains other DNA sequences that code for the same CDR3. The chain recombines TRBV30 with TRBJ2-5; 8 bases fit TRBD1. Per germline, CDR1 GTSNPN and CDR2 SVGIG (reference sequence). The CDR3 is made up of 13 amino acids. Trimming cost V 3 bases and J 5 bases; bases outside gene matches: 5. CDR3 nucleotides: TGTGCCTGGAGCGGGACAGGAGGGGAGACCCAGTACTTC. It is translated as CAWSGTGGETQYF.

This clone was found a few times. This rearrangement joins TRBV6-1 to TRBJ1-2; D unclear. Per the germline V gene, CDR1 is MNHNS and CDR2 is SASEGT. V lost 2 bases, J lost 8 bases, and 12 bases lay in between. CDR3 size: 13 residues. CDR3 loop: CASSELSTMGYTF. The CDR3 DNA sequence: TGTGCCAGCAGTGAACTCTCAACTATGGGCTACACCTTC.

This clone has more than one count but fewer than ten. The J gene is TRBJ2-7, the V gene TRBV5-1; D is ambiguous. The CDR3 covers 14 residues. The germline V and J ends were trimmed by 1 base and 3 bases, with 11 bases remaining between them. The germline V gene encodes CDR1 SGHRS and CDR2 YFSETQ. As DNA, the CDR3 is TGCGCCAGCAGCTTGATTAGGGTGGACTACGAGCAGTACTTC. This sequence encodes CASSLIRVDYEQYF.

The chain links TRBV2 to TRBJ2-5, with TRBD1 matching 7 bases. The CDR3 sequence is 13 residues long. Trimming removed 3 bases from V and 5 bases from J; junction bases left unmatched: 3. Germline values: CDR1 SNHLY, CDR2 FYNNEI. The CDR3 DNA reads TGTGCCAGCAGTGATGACAGGGCGGAGACCCAGTACTTC. It encodes CASSDDRAETQYF.

The rearrangement joins TRBV7-9 to TRBJ2-5, with unresolved D. CDR1 and CDR2 (germline): SEHNR, FQNEAQ (reference sequence). The CDR3 is made up of 16 amino acids. The V and J ends lost 4 bases and 1 base respectively, with 16 bases between them. The CDR3 loop is CASSSYSPWAQETQYF. CDR3 DNA: TGTGCCAGCAGCTCCTACAGTCCGTGGGCCCAAGAGACCCAGTACTTC. The whole variable domain, remainder taken from reference TRBV7-9 and TRBJ2-5, is DTGVSQNPRHKITKRGQNVTFRCDPISEHNRLYWYRQTLGQGPEFLTYFQNEAQLEKSRLLSDRFSAERPKGSFSTLEIQRTEQGDSAMYLCASSSYSPWAQETQYFGPGTRLLVL.

The V call is TRBV6-5, the J call TRBJ2-3; D ambiguous. CDR1 MNHEY and CDR2 SVGAGI come from the germline V gene. The CDR3 loop spans 13 amino acids. The V gene lost 3 bases and the J gene lost 2 bases, with 6 bases spanning the gap. Written as DNA, the CDR3 is TGTGCCAGCAGTTATGAACACACAGATACGCAGTATTTT. It codes for CASSYEHTDTQYF.

The gene calls are TRBV29-1 and TRBJ2-1, with D perhaps TRBD1 (6 bases). Trimming left V 6 bases short and J 8 bases short, with 23 bases between. The CDR3 sequence is 15 residues long. The germline CDR1 and CDR2 sequences are SQVTM and ANQGSEA. The CDR3 sequence is CSVGIRGTLIDEQFF. The DNA for the CDR3 is TGCAGCGTCGGGATAAGGGGGACCCTTATCGATGAGCAGTTCTTC.

V is TRBV2 and J is TRBJ2-3, with 8 nucleotides matching TRBD1. Germline values: CDR1 SNHLY, CDR2 FYNNEI. The V gene end was trimmed by 6 bases and the J gene end by 1 base; junction bases not matched to a gene: 6. The CDR3 runs 15 residues. CDR3 coding DNA: TGTGCCAGCAGCATACAGGGGGGAGGCACAGATACGCAGTATTTT. Amino acids: CASSIQGGGTDTQYF.

The chain recombines TRBV7-9 with TRBJ1-6; D is ambiguous. CDR3 length equals 11 residues. V gave up 2 bases and J gave up 9 bases, with 2 bases separating them. Per the germline V gene, CDR1 is SEHNR and CDR2 is FQNEAQ (reference sequence). In DNA form, the CDR3 reads TGTGCCAGCAGCTTATCTTCACCCCTCCACTTT. Translating gives CASSLSSPLHF.

The chain uses TRBV6-5 and TRBJ2-1, with D unresolved. CDR3 size: 13 residues. V shed 4 bases and J shed 7 bases, with 11 bases lying between them. CDR1 and CDR2 from the germline V gene are MNHEY and SVGAGI. The CDR3 DNA follows: TGTGCCAGCAGTTTAGGAAAGTTGAATGAGCAGTTCTTC. It specifies CASSLGKLNEQFF.

The chain recombines TRBV6-5 with TRBJ1-2, with D maybe TRBD1 (5 bases). The CDR3 contains 13 residues. Germline V lookup: CDR1 MNHEY, CDR2 SVGAGI. Trimming removed 2 bases at V and 5 bases at J, with 9 bases between. DNA for the CDR3: TGTGCCAGCAGTTACAAGGGACCATATGGCTACACCTTC. It translates to CASSYKGPYGYTF.

This chain joins TRBV5-4 and TRBJ2-5, with a weak D call TRBD1 (6 bases). V lost 1 base to trimming and J lost 6 bases, with 10 bases between them. From germline, CDR1 is SGHNT and CDR2 YYREEE (reference sequence). The CDR3 loop spans 13 amino acids. DNA of the CDR3: TGTGCCAGCAGCTTGCCAGGGGAGAAGACCCAGTACTTC. Translating gives CASSLPGEKTQYF.